These 14 T cell receptor beta chains originate from one sample sequenced in a study of glioma-infiltrating T cells after dendritic cell vaccination. As to time point: after dendritic cell vaccination, including at tumor progression/relapse. Repertoires were generated with immunoSEQ multiplex PCR, while TCRdb's copy carries only in-frame clones and drops some. The sample lists about 63,000 clones, 70% to 90% occurring once. Sequenced here: blood, sampled after dendritic cell vaccination. The receptor source for this set is a human donor with glioblastoma.

The chain employs TRBV4-1 and TRBJ2-7, with D hard to call. The V gene lost 4 bases and the J gene lost 3 bases, with 10 bases spanning the gap. The CDR3 length is 13 residues. Germline V gene data show CDR1 as MGHRA and CDR2 as YSYEKL. CDR3 nucleotide sequence: TGCGCCAGCAGCCCCGAGGAAGGCTACGAGCAGTACTTC. Its translation: CASSPEEGYEQYF.

This clone appeared once. This chain connects TRBV14 to TRBJ2-5, with D uncertain. The CDR3 spans 12 residues. Trimming left V 6 bases short and J 9 bases short, with 14 bases between. Looked up from germline, CDR1 is SGHDN and CDR2 is FVKESK. The CDR3, as DNA: TGTGCCAGCAGTGTCAGCCGAGGTCCCCAGTACTTC. Its translation: CASSVSRGPQYF. Based on the CDR3 plus reference TRBV14 and TRBJ2-5, the full variable domain is EAGVTQFPSHSVIEKGQTVTLRCDPISGHDNLYWYRRVMGKEIKFLLHFVKESKQDESGMPNNRFLAERTGGTYSTLKVQPAELEDSGVYFCASSVSRGPQYFGPGTRLLVL.

The chain couples TRBV2 to TRBJ2-7; D might be TRBD1 (6 bases). Germline CDR1 reads SNHLY; CDR2 reads FYNNEI. This CDR3 region has 13 residues. The V end lost 5 bases, the J end lost 6 bases, and 14 bases lay between the germline ends. CDR3 in amino acids: CASSPGWGREQYF. In DNA, the CDR3 is TGTGCCAGCAGTCCCGGTTGGGGGCGCGAGCAGTACTTC.

This chain connects TRBV6-5 to TRBJ1-2, with D maybe TRBD1 (6 bases). From germline, CDR1 is MNHEY and CDR2 SVGAGI. With 0 bases removed from V and 6 bases from J, the gap between germline ends came to 11 bases. This CDR3 spans 14 amino acids. CDR3 DNA: TGTGCCAGCAGTTACTCCCGGGGGGCAAATGGCTACACCTTC. It translates to CASSYSRGANGYTF.

This clone came up a few times. The V and J genes are TRBV29-1 and TRBJ2-1; a weak D match, TRBD2 (5 bases). Trimming removed 6 bases from V and 4 bases from J, with 13 bases in between. In germline, CDR1 is SQVTM, CDR2 ANQGSEA. The CDR3 covers 13 residues. Here the CDR3 reads CSVADGKYNEQFF. The CDR3 DNA follows: TGCAGCGTAGCTGACGGGAAGTACAATGAGCAGTTCTTC.

This chain's CDR3 is CSVSPGTNEKLFF. The DNA for the CDR3 is TGCAGCGTTTCCCCAGGGACAAATGAAAAACTGTTTTTT. The rearrangement uses TRBV29-1 and TRBJ1-4, with TRBD1 as a possible D gene (6 bases). V was cut by 5 bases and J by 5 bases, with 12 bases left in between. The CDR3 loop spans 13 amino acids. CDR1 and CDR2 from the germline V gene are SQVTM and ANQGSEA. Full variable domain (missing parts from reference TRBV29-1 and TRBJ1-4): SAVISQKPSRDICQRGTSLTIQCQVDSQVTMMFWYRQQPGQSLTLIATANQGSEATYESGFVIDKFPISRPNLTFSTLTVSNMSPEDSSIYLCSVSPGTNEKLFFGSGTQLSVL.

This chain joins TRBV7-9 and TRBJ2-2, with 7 bases lining up with TRBD2. The CDR3 sequence is 15 residues long. CDR1 SEHNR and CDR2 FQNEAQ come from the germline V gene (reference sequence). V was clipped by 1 base and J by 2 bases; unmatched bases: 1. The CDR3 spells CASSLGLANTGELFF. The DNA for the CDR3 is TGTGCCAGCAGCTTAGGACTAGCCAACACCGGGGAGCTGTTTTTT.

This sequence joins TRBV6-5 and TRBJ2-7; weak D call: TRBD1 (6 bases). Deletions cut 2 bases from V and 2 bases from J, with 10 bases between. This CDR3 contains 14 residues. Germline-derived CDR1 and CDR2 are MNHEY and SVGAGI. The CDR3 spells CASSYGTSTYEQYF. The CDR3 bases are TGTGCCAGCAGTTACGGGACATCGACCTACGAGCAGTACTTC.

V usage is TRBV6-6 and J usage is TRBJ2-5; maybe TRBD2 (6 bases). The CDR3 spans 15 residues. V gave up 2 bases and J gave up 1 base, with 11 bases separating them. CDR1 MNHNY and CDR2 SVGAGI come from the germline V gene (reference sequence). CDR3 amino acids: CASSYGGLAQETQYF. In nucleotides, the CDR3 is TGTGCCAGCAGTTACGGGGGACTCGCCCAAGAGACCCAGTACTTC.

The J gene is TRBJ1-4, the V gene TRBV5-4, with 9 bases aligning to TRBD1. The germline V gene has CDR1 SGHNT and CDR2 YYREEE (reference sequence). V lost 4 bases to trimming and J lost 0 bases; unmatched junction nucleotides: 4. This CDR3 region has 16 residues. CDR3 nucleotides: TGTGCCAGCAGCCAGGGACAGGGACCAACTAATGAAAAACTGTTTTTT. As protein: CASSQGQGPTNEKLFF.

CDR3 nucleotides: TGTGCCAGCAGTTTGGCGGGCAGGGGGCGATCCGAGCAGTACTTC. Translating gives CASSLAGRGRSEQYF. The genes are TRBV27 and TRBJ2-7; 8 nucleotides agree with TRBD1. Trimming removed 3 bases from V and 6 bases from J; junction bases left unmatched: 10. The germline V gene has CDR1 MNHEY and CDR2 SMNVEV (reference sequence). The CDR3 is 15 amino acids.

This CDR3 reads CASSLFVGRYGYTF. The CDR3 DNA reads TGTGCCAGCAGTTTATTCGTGGGCAGGTATGGCTACACCTTC. V usage is TRBV28 and J usage is TRBJ1-2; no reliable D call. Deletions cut 1 base from V and 5 bases from J, with 11 bases between. CDR1 is MDHEN, CDR2 SYDVKM, per germline. The CDR3 spans 14 residues.

The chain is built from TRBV9 and TRBJ2-3, with D possibly matching TRBD2 (6 bases). The germline CDR1 and CDR2 sequences are SGDLS and YYNGEE. The CDR3 totals 15 residues. V dropped 0 bases and J dropped 0 bases, with 8 bases sitting between them. The CDR3, as DNA: TGTGCCAGCAGCGTAGGCGGGGTTAGCACAGATACGCAGTATTTT. It encodes CASSVGGVSTDTQYF.

This rearrangement joins TRBV5-6 to TRBJ2-3; D gene uncertain. Between the trimmed V and J ends, which lost 6 bases and 4 bases, there was a span of 15 bases. The CDR3 totals 14 residues. Germline CDR1 SGHDT, CDR2 YYEEEE. This chain's CDR3 is CASTRFAKADTQYF. The CDR3, as DNA: TGTGCCAGCACTAGGTTCGCCAAAGCAGATACGCAGTATTTT.